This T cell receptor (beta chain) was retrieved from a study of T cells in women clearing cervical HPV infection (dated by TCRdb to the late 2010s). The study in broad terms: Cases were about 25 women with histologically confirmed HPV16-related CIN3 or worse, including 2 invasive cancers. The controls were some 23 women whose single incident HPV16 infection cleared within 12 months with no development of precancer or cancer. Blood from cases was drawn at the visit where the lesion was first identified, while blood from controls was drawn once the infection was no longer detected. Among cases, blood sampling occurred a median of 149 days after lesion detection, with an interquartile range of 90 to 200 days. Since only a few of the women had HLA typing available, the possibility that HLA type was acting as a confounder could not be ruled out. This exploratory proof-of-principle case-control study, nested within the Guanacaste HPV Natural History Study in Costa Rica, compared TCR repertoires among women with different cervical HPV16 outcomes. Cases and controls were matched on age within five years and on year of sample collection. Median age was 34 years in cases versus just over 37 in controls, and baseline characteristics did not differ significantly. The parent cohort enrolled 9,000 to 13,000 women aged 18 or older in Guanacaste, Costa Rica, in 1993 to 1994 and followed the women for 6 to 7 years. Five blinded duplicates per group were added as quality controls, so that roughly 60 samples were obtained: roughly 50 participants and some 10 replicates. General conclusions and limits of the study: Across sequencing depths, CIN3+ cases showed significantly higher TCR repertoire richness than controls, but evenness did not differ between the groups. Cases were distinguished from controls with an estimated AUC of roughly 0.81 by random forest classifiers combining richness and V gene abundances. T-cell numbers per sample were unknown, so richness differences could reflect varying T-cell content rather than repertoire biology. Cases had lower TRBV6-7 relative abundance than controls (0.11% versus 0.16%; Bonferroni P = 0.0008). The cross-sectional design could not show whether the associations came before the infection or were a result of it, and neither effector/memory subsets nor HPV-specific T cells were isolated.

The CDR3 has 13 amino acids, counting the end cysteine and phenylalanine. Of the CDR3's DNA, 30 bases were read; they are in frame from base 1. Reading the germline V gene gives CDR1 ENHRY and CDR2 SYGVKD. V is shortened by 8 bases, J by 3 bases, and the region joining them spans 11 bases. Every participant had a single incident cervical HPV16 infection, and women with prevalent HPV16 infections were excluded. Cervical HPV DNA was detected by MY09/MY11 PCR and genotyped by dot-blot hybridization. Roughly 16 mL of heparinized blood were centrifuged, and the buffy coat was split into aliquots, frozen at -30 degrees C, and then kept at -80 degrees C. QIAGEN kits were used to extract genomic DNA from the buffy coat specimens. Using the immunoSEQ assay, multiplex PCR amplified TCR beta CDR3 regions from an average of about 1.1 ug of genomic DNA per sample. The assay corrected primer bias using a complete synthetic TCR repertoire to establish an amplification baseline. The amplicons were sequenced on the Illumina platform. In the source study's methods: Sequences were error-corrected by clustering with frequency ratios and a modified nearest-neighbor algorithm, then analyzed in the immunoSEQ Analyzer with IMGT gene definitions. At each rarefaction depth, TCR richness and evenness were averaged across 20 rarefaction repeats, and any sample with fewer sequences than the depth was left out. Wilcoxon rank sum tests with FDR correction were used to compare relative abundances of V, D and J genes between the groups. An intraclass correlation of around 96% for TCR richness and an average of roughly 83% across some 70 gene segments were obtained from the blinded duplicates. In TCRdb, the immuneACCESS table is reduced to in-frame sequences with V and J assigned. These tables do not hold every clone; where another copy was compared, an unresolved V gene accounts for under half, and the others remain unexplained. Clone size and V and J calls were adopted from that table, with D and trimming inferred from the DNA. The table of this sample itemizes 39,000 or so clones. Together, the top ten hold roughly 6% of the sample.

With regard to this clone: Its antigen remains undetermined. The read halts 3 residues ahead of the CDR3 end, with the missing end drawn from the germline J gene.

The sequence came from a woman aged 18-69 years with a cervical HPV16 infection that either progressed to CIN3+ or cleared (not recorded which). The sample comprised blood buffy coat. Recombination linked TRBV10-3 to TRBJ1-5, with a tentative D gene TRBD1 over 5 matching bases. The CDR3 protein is CAIAGEANQPQHF. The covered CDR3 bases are TGTGCCATCGCGGGGGAGGCCAATCAGCCC.